This TCR beta chain was retrieved from a study of blood T cell repertoires in COVID-19. Generated by immunoSEQ multiplex PCR, the TCRdb table keeps only in-frame clones and is missing some. The sample contains 120,000 to 150,000 clones, about 86% of which appear only once. CDR3 size: 19 residues. Sequencing was done on a sample of peripheral blood. This chain links TRBV21-1 with TRBJ2-3; the table's TRBD2 call for D was not verified on the DNA. TRBV21-1 has pseudogene status. The TCR originated in a woman between 35 and 50 years old with acute or convalescent COVID-19. The CDR3 here is CASSKGLLAGARHTDTQYF. CDR3 nucleotides: TGTGCCAGCAGCAAGGGTTTACTAGCGGGAGCCCGTCATACAGATACGCAGTATTTT.